What follows describes a single T cell receptor (beta chain). Its target is not known. One end of the junction is discordant with germline, which a read error may explain. The data derive from a study of tumor-infiltrating lymphocytes in localized non-small cell lung cancer. Study results and limitations: Different pieces of the same tissue were used for each assay.

The length of the CDR3 is 14 residues. The germline V gene encodes CDR1 SGHNT and CDR2 YYREEE (reference sequence). Here immunoSEQ multiplex PCR was the method, and the copy in TCRdb shows in-frame clones only, minus some. The repertoire holds about 23,000 clones, with around 67% as singletons. J is TRBJ1-1 and V is TRBV5-4, with D uncertain. The sample comprised lung tumor tissue. The receptor was isolated from a human donor with non-small cell lung cancer. DNA for the CDR3: TGCGCCAGCAGCCAAGAACGGACCCCCGAGGCAGCTTTCTTT. It encodes CASSQERTPEAAFF.